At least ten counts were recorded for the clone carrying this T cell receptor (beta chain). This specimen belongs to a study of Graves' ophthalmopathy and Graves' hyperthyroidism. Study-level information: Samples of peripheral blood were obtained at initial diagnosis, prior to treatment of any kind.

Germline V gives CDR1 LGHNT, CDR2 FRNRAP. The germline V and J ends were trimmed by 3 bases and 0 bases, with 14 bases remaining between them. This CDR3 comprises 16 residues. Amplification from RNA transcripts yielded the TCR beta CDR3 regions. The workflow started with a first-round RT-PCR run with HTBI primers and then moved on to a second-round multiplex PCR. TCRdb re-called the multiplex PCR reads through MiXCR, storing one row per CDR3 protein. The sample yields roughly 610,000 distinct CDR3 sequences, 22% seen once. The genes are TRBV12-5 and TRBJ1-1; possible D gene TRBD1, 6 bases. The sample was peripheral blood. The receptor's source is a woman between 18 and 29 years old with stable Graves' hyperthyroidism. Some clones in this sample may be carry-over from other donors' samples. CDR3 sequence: CASGLLPTGMNTEAFF. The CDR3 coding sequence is TGTGCTAGTGGTTTACTCCCGACAGGTATGAACACTGAAGCTTTCTTT. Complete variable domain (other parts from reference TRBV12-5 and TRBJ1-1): DARVTQTPRHKVTEMGQEVTMRCQPILGHNTVFWYRQTMMQGLELLAYFRNRAPLDDSGMPKDRFSAEMPDATLATLKIQPSEPRDSAVYFCASGLLPTGMNTEAFFGQGTRLTVV.